This is a list of T cell receptor beta chains from one sample in a study of blood T cell repertoires in COVID-19. Measured with immunoSEQ multiplex PCR; TCRdb has only the in-frame clones, and not every one. The sample consists of approximately 220,000 clones, 83% of them appearing once. The sequenced sample was PBMCs or T cells enriched from blood (not recorded which). Source of these receptors: a woman in her forties or fifties who had been exposed to COVID-19. CDR3s include the opening cysteine and the closing phenylalanine or tryptophan. A D gene is named only where the DNA matches it firmly. Size is stated for part of the rows, as once, few or many counts, or as a class when the clone is expanded.

clone size	V gene	D gene	J gene	CDR3 DNA	CDR3 protein
-	TRBV15	-	TRBJ1-5	TGTGCCACCAGCAGAGATGGGGGGGTCACCCAGCATTTT	CATSRDGGVTQHF
few	TRBV29-1	-	TRBJ1-2	TGCAGCGTTGAATGGGGGCGGGTTAATGGCTACACCTTC	CSVEWGRVNGYTF
-	TRBV13	-	TRBJ2-7	TGTGCCAGCAGCTTAAACGGAGCCCCCGCCGAGCAGTACTTC	CASSLNGAPAEQYF
-	TRBV10-3	-	TRBJ1-6	TGTGCCATCAGACAGGATTCCTATAATTCACCCCTCCACTTT	CAIRQDSYNSPLHF
-	TRBV9	-	TRBJ2-1	TGTGCCAGCAGCGTAGCTCCGGGCAATGAGCAGTTCTTC	CASSVAPGNEQFF
-	TRBV6-2/TRBV6-3	-	TRBJ2-5	TGTGCCAGCAGTTTTGGTGGGGCTATCCAAGAGACCCAGTACTTC	CASSFGGAIQETQYF
-	TRBV19	-	TRBJ1-1	TGTGCCAGTAGTACCCTTACAGGACGCCTTGTTAACACTGAAGCTTTCTTT	CASSTLTGRLVNTEAFF
-	TRBV19	-	TRBJ2-3	TGTGCCAGTACCGCAAGGGGTGGGGGCACAGATACGCAGTATTTT	CASTARGGGTDTQYF
-	TRBV5-4	-	TRBJ2-3	TGTGCCAGCAGCGATGATTGGGGGGTCACAGATACGCAGTATTTT	CASSDDWGVTDTQYF
-	TRBV5-4	TRBD2	TRBJ2-3	TGTGCCAGCAGCTTGCTCAGCGGGGGGGGAGATACGCAGTATTTT	CASSLLSGGGDTQYF
-	TRBV5-4	TRBD1	TRBJ1-1	TGTGCCAGCAGCTGGGTACAGGGGACTGAAGCTTTCTTT	CASSWVQGTEAFF
-	TRBV29-1	-	TRBJ2-7	TGCAGCGTTGTGGGCGGGACCTACGAGCAGTACTTC	CSVVGGTYEQYF
once	TRBV14	-	TRBJ1-5	TGTGCCAGCAGCCAGGAGGGAGGGGAGTACAATCAGCCCCAGCATTTT	CASSQEGGEYNQPQHF
-	TRBV6-2/TRBV6-3	-	TRBJ2-2	TGTGCCAGCAGTTACGATCTTTGGAGACCAAACACCGGGGAGCTGTTTTTT	CASSYDLWRPNTGELFF
-	TRBV2	-	TRBJ1-6	TGTGCCAGCATCCCCGTCTCCTATAATTCACCCCTCCACTTT	CASIPVSYNSPLHF
-	TRBV4-1	TRBD1	TRBJ1-4	TGCGCCAGCAGCCAAGGACAGGGACTAGGTAATGAAAAACTGTTTTTT	CASSQGQGLGNEKLFF
few	TRBV15	-	TRBJ2-7	TGTGCCACCAGCCCCGACGGGAGATACGAGCAGTACTTC	CATSPDGRYEQYF
-	TRBV15	-	TRBJ1-2	TGTGCCACCAGCACCCGCTTAGAGGGCCCGGGCAGGGGCTACACCTTC	CATSTRLEGPGRGYTF
-	TRBV5-1	TRBD1	TRBJ1-1	TGCGCCAGCAGCTTGATACAGACAGGGATGAACACTGAAGCTTTCTTT	CASSLIQTGMNTEAFF
once	TRBV6-2/TRBV6-3	-	TRBJ2-2	TGTGCCAGCAGCCAGGTCGCCCCGGGGACCGGGGAGCTGTTTTTT	CASSQVAPGTGELFF
-	TRBV12-3/TRBV12-4	-	TRBJ1-1	TGTGCCAGCAGTCCCCTCCCGGGGGTCGGAGCTTTCTTT	CASSPLPGVGAFF
-	TRBV3-1/TRBV3-2	-	TRBJ1-1	TGTGCCAGCAGCCAAGCTGGCAGAGAAGCTTTCTTT	CASSQAGREAFF
-	TRBV5-1	TRBD2	TRBJ2-3	TGCGCCAGCAGCCTCAGCGGGGGGGAAGGAAATACGCAGTATTTT	CASSLSGGEGNTQYF
-	TRBV6-2/TRBV6-3	TRBD2	TRBJ2-1	TGTGCCAGCAGTTACAAGCGGGGGGCCGGGGATGAGCAGTTCTTC	CASSYKRGAGDEQFF
-	TRBV6-5	-	TRBJ2-7	TGTGCCGCCCAATTCGCGTCCGAGCAGTACTTC	CAAQFASEQYF
few	TRBV7-2	TRBD1	TRBJ2-6	TGTGCCAGCAGCCCAGGACAGGGAACTGGGGCCAACGTCCTGACTTTC	CASSPGQGTGANVLTF
-	TRBV5-1	-	TRBJ1-6	TGCGCCAGCAGCCCAACAGGGACACCCCTCCACTTT	CASSPTGTPLHF
-	TRBV18	-	TRBJ1-4	TGTGCCACCAAGGGGGAGCTGGATGGAAAACTGTTTTTT	CATKGELDGKLFF
-	TRBV12-3/TRBV12-4	TRBD1	TRBJ1-1	TGTGCCAGCAGTTCCACAGGGGTGCGGGCTTTCTTT	CASSSTGVRAFF
-	TRBV7-9	-	TRBJ1-1	TGTGCCAGCAGCTTAGGGAGACCGATTATTAACACTGAAGCTTTCTTT	CASSLGRPIINTEAFF
-	TRBV6-2/TRBV6-3	-	TRBJ1-1	TGTGCCAGCAGTCGAACGGGGATTCGAATGAACACTGAAGCTTTCTTT	CASSRTGIRMNTEAFF
-	TRBV18	TRBD2	TRBJ2-1	TGTGCCAGCTCACCCGGGACTAGCGGGGGACTCGAGTTCTTC	CASSPGTSGGLEFF
-	TRBV30	-	TRBJ1-4	TGTGCCTGGAGTGGGGGGCTTGGAGAAAAACTGTTTTTT	CAWSGGLGEKLFF
once	TRBV2	TRBD1	TRBJ1-3	TGTGCCAGCAGTTCAGGGGGCTCGCTGACTTTTACTGGAAACACCATATATTTT	CASSSGGSLTFTGNTIYF
few	TRBV6-6	TRBD2	TRBJ2-3	TGTGCCAGCAGTCGCGGGACTAGCGGGGGGGCCGTTCGTACGCAGTATTTT	CASSRGTSGGAVRTQYF
-	TRBV18	TRBD1	TRBJ1-5	TGTGCCAGCTCACCAGGGGGACAGTTCAATCAGCCCCAGCATTTT	CASSPGGQFNQPQHF
-	TRBV11-2	-	TRBJ1-3	TGTGCCAGCAGCTTATGGAGGGCCCCTAGCTCTGGAAACACCATATATTTT	CASSLWRAPSSGNTIYF
-	TRBV27	TRBD1	TRBJ2-7	TGTGCCAGCAGTTTATTGACAGGGAAAAAAAGCTACGAGCAGTACTTC	CASSLLTGKKSYEQYF
-	TRBV28	TRBD1	TRBJ1-1	TGTGCCAGCAGGTCTATTCGACAGGGTCGTATGAACACTGAAGCTTTCTTT	CASRSIRQGRMNTEAFF
-	TRBV2	TRBD1	TRBJ1-4	TGTGCCAGCAGATCGGACAGGGATAATGAAAAACTGTTTTTT	CASRSDRDNEKLFF
-	TRBV10-2	-	TRBJ1-4	TGCGCCAGCAGTGATGGGACACGCTCTGGGGAAAAACTGTTTTTT	CASSDGTRSGEKLFF
-	TRBV6-1	-	TRBJ2-1	TGTGCCAGCAGTGAATCGCCGGAGGGAGGGCAGTTCTTC	CASSESPEGGQFF
-	TRBV28	-	TRBJ2-7	TGTGCCAGCAGTTTACCAGGGCCATTCTACTACGAGCAGTACTTC	CASSLPGPFYYEQYF
once	TRBV5-4	TRBD1	TRBJ1-6	TGTGCCAGCAGCTTCTGGGGACAGGGGGTTTCACCCCTCCACTTT	CASSFWGQGVSPLHF
-	TRBV5-3	TRBD1	TRBJ1-2	TGTGCCAGAAGCTTGAGGACAGGGTCCCACCCTTTTAACTATGGCTACACCTTC	CARSLRTGSHPFNYGYTF
-	TRBV29-1	TRBD1	TRBJ2-1	TGCAGCGTGGGACAGGGCCTTAATGAGCAGTTCTTC	CSVGQGLNEQFF
-	TRBV6-1	-	TRBJ1-2	TGTGCCAGCAGTGATCGGGACTATGGCTACACCTTC	CASSDRDYGYTF
few	TRBV6-5	-	TRBJ1-3	TGTGCCAGCAGTCTGGTCGAGGGCTCTGGAAACACCATATATTTT	CASSLVEGSGNTIYF
-	TRBV2	-	TRBJ2-7	TGTGCCAGCAGGGCCCCGACAGCCCACGACTACGAGCAGTACTTC	CASRAPTAHDYEQYF
once	TRBV7-8	TRBD2	TRBJ2-3	TGTGCCAGCAGCTTTGGGACTATGACAGATACGCAGTATTTT	CASSFGTMTDTQYF
-	TRBV13	-	TRBJ1-1	TGTGCCAGCAGCCGAAAAAAAAGGGGCACTGAAGCTTTCTTT	CASSRKKRGTEAFF
-	TRBV11-1	-	TRBJ2-2	TGTGCCAGCAGCTTAGCGGGGGGGCCGGACGGGGAGCTGTTTTTT	CASSLAGGPDGELFF
-	TRBV24-1	-	TRBJ1-2	TGTGCCACCAGTGATGACGGGAATTATGGCTACACCTTC	CATSDDGNYGYTF
-	TRBV5-1	TRBD1	TRBJ2-1	TGCGCCAGCAGCTTGGCCGGGACAGGGAGGAATGAGCAGTTCTTC	CASSLAGTGRNEQFF
-	TRBV28	-	TRBJ1-1	TGTGCCAGCAGTTTTTTTCGGGGGGAAGCTTTCTTT	CASSFFRGEAFF
-	TRBV4-3	-	TRBJ1-3	TGCGCCAGCAGCCAAGAGGAGGGAAACACCATATATTTT	CASSQEEGNTIYF
-	TRBV19	-	TRBJ1-2	TGTGCCACCGAGGGAACAACCTATGGCTACACCTTC	CATEGTTYGYTF
-	TRBV12-3/TRBV12-4	-	TRBJ2-1	TGTGCCAGCAGTTTGGGAGGGGGGGATGAGCAGTTCTTC	CASSLGGGDEQFF
-	TRBV2	TRBD2	TRBJ2-3	TGTGCCAGCGCGTTACGGGGGGGCGGTACAGATACGCAGTATTTT	CASALRGGGTDTQYF
-	TRBV5-6	TRBD1	TRBJ1-2	TGTGCCAGCAGCTTGGGCGGGACAGCTCTTTATGGCTACACCTTC	CASSLGGTALYGYTF